This is a list of T cell receptor beta chains from one sample in a study of T cell responses to AZD1222 COVID-19 vaccine. TCRdb keeps only in-frame clones here, not all; method: immunoSEQ multiplex PCR. The sample includes over 120,000 clones, roughly nine tenths of them seen just once. The specimen comprised peripheral blood, sampled on day 0 of AZD1222 vaccination. The source of these receptors is an adult in good health. CDR3s include the opening cysteine and the closing phenylalanine or tryptophan. D genes are given only for firm matches. Clone size, where shown, is once, few, many, or a class for clones that have expanded.

>-|TRBJ1-1|-|TRBV18
CASSPGDFEAFF
TGTGCCAGCTCACCAGGGGATTTTGAAGCTTTCTTT
>-|TRBJ1-2|-|TRBV7-2
CASSPGRDNYGYTF
TGTGCCAGCAGCCCAGGCAGGGATAACTATGGCTACACCTTC
>-|TRBJ1-5|-|TRBV2
CATSGGYGNQPQHF
TGTGCCACCTCGGGAGGTTACGGGAATCAGCCCCAGCATTTT
>-|TRBJ2-5|TRBD1|TRBV27
CASSLSTGGQETQYF
TGTGCCAGCAGTTTGTCAACAGGGGGCCAAGAGACCCAGTACTTC
>-|TRBJ1-4|-|TRBV5-4
CASSAATATNEKLFF
TGTGCCAGCAGCGCTGCAACGGCAACTAATGAAAAACTGTTTTTT
>-|TRBJ2-1|-|TRBV19
CASSLARGTEQFF
TGTGCCAGTAGTTTGGCCAGGGGAACTGAGCAGTTCTTC
>-|TRBJ2-7|TRBD2|TRBV6-1
CASSEARLAGGKQYF
TGTGCCAGCAGTGAAGCGCGGCTAGCGGGGGGTAAGCAGTACTTC
>-|TRBJ1-4|-|TRBV21-1
CASSRWRTGATNEKLFF
TGTGCCAGCAGCAGATGGCGGACGGGAGCAACTAATGAAAAACTGTTTTTT
>once|TRBJ2-7|TRBD1|TRBV3-1/TRBV3-2
CASSQVHRGEQYF
TGTGCCAGCAGCCAAGTCCACAGGGGCGAGCAGTACTTC
>-|TRBJ2-7|-|TRBV19
CASSIAGTATYEQYF
TGTGCCAGTAGTATCGCTGGGACGGCCACCTACGAGCAGTACTTC
>-|TRBJ2-5|-|TRBV6-2/TRBV6-3
CASSYWSGGETQYF
TGTGCCAGCAGTTACTGGTCAGGGGGGGAGACCCAGTACTTC
>-|TRBJ1-6|-|TRBV7-2
CASTPRAGSPLHF
TGTGCCAGCACCCCTAGGGCGGGGTCACCCCTCCACTTT
>-|TRBJ2-2|-|TRBV4-3
CASSQGGRPLTGELFF
TGCGCCAGCAGCCAAGGGGGTAGACCGTTAACCGGGGAGCTGTTTTTT
>-|TRBJ2-3|TRBD2|TRBV6-2/TRBV6-3
CASSHSGNTDTQYF
TGTGCCAGCAGTCATAGCGGGAACACAGATACGCAGTATTTT
>-|TRBJ2-2|-|TRBV7-3
CASSLGSGTNTGELFF
TGTGCCAGCAGCTTAGGATCGGGAACGAACACCGGGGAGCTGTTTTTT
>-|TRBJ1-1|TRBD1|TRBV7-3
CASSARDRAPAFF
TGTGCCAGCAGCGCAAGAGACAGGGCGCCAGCTTTCTTT
>-|TRBJ2-1|TRBD2|TRBV4-1
CASSLASGLAWEQFF
TGCGCCAGCAGCCTAGCCTCGGGACTAGCATGGGAGCAGTTCTTC
>-|TRBJ1-1|TRBD1|TRBV5-1
CASSTGQGSPTEAFF
TGCGCCAGCAGCACCGGACAGGGAAGCCCCACTGAAGCTTTCTTT
>-|TRBJ2-7|-|TRBV6-5
CASSWQSMSSYEQYF
TGTGCCAGCAGCTGGCAGTCGATGAGCTCCTACGAGCAGTACTTC
>-|TRBJ1-3|-|TRBV10-3
CAISDWGRGGLSGNTIYF
TGTGCCATCAGTGACTGGGGACGCGGGGGTCTCTCTGGAAACACCATATATTTT
>-|TRBJ1-2|-|TRBV28
CASGGVRVDGYTF
TGTGCCAGCGGGGGGGTCAGGGTGGATGGCTACACCTTC
>-|TRBJ1-5|TRBD1|TRBV12-5
CASGPGTGVFQPQHF
TGTGCTAGTGGTCCCGGGACAGGGGTTTTCCAGCCCCAGCATTTT
>-|TRBJ2-2|-|TRBV18
CASSPFGINTGELFF
TGTGCCAGCTCACCCTTCGGGATAAACACCGGGGAGCTGTTTTTT
>-|TRBJ1-1|-|TRBV3-1/TRBV3-2
CASSPPPNTEAFF
TGTGCCAGCAGCCCCCCCCCGAACACTGAAGCTTTCTTT
>-|TRBJ2-7|TRBD1|TRBV6-5
CASNLNRGYEQYF
TGTGCCAGCAATCTCAACAGGGGTTACGAGCAGTACTTC
>-|TRBJ2-7|TRBD1|TRBV29-1
CSVPGQSEYEQYF
TGCAGCGTTCCGGGACAGAGCGAATACGAGCAGTACTTC
>-|TRBJ1-1|-|TRBV5-4
CASSPTFWENTEAFF
TGTGCCAGCAGCCCCACTTTTTGGGAGAACACTGAAGCTTTCTTT
>-|TRBJ1-2|-|TRBV28
CASSSPAGRARNYGYTF
TGTGCCAGCAGTTCTCCCGCGGGCAGGGCCCGTAACTATGGCTACACCTTC
>-|TRBJ1-5|-|TRBV6-2/TRBV6-3
CASSPRRGEFYNQPQHF
TGTGCCAGCAGCCCCAGAAGGGGTGAGTTCTACAATCAGCCCCAGCATTTT
>-|TRBJ1-6|-|TRBV7-2
CASSLLNSPLHF
TGTGCCAGCAGCTTATTAAATTCACCCCTCCACTTT
>-|TRBJ2-3|-|TRBV5-1
CASSLTVSTSTDTQYF
TGCGCCAGCAGCCTAACAGTGTCTACTAGCACAGATACGCAGTATTTT
>-|TRBJ2-7|TRBD1|TRBV14
CASSPTATGSYEQYF
TGTGCCAGCAGCCCCACTGCGACAGGGAGCTACGAGCAGTACTTC
>-|TRBJ2-2|-|TRBV27
CASRIGFTNTGELFF
TGTGCCAGCAGGATTGGGTTTACTAACACCGGGGAGCTGTTTTTT
>-|TRBJ1-1|TRBD1|TRBV10-3
CAINSDRGDTEAFF
TGTGCCATCAACTCTGACAGGGGCGATACTGAAGCTTTCTTT
>-|TRBJ2-3|TRBD2|TRBV4-3
CASSQRAVGGSSFAGTDTQYF
TGCGCCAGCAGCCAGCGCGCGGTGGGGGGGTCCTCTTTCGCAGGCACAGATACGCAGTATTTT
>-|TRBJ2-5|TRBD2|TRBV9
CASSVGAGYTEETQYF
TGTGCCAGCAGCGTAGGAGCGGGGTACACGGAGGAGACCCAGTACTTC
>-|TRBJ1-1|TRBD1|TRBV6-1
CASSTMTGTPEAFF
TGTGCCAGCAGTACCATGACAGGGACCCCTGAAGCTTTCTTT
>-|TRBJ1-4|-|TRBV18
CASSPNPGRGNEKLFF
TGTGCCAGCTCACCAAACCCCGGGAGAGGGAATGAAAAACTGTTTTTT
>once|TRBJ1-6|-|TRBV5-1
CASRHTGKSPLHF
TGCGCCAGCAGGCACACAGGGAAGTCACCCCTCCACTTT
>-|TRBJ1-1|TRBD1|TRBV6-2/TRBV6-3
CASSGPGTGGTEAFF
TGTGCCAGCAGTGGTCCCGGGACAGGAGGGACTGAAGCTTTCTTT
>once|TRBJ2-1|TRBD1|TRBV4-3
CASSAQGAPYNEQFF
TGCGCCAGCAGCGCACAGGGGGCCCCCTACAATGAGCAGTTCTTC